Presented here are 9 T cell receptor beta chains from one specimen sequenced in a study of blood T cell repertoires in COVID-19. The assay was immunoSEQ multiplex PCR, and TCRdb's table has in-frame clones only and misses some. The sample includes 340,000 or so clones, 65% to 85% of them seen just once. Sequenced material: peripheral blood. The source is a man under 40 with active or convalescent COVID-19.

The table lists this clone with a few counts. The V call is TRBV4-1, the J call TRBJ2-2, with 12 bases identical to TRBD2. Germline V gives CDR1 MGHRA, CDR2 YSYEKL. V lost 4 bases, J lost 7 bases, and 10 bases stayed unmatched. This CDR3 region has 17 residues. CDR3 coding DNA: TGCGCCAGCAGCCCCTTGATCCTAGCGGGGGGGGACGGGGAGCTGTTTTTT. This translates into CASSPLILAGGDGELFF.

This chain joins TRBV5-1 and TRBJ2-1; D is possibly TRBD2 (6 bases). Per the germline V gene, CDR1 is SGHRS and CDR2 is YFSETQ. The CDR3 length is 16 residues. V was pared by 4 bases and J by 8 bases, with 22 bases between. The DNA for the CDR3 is TGCGCCAGCAGCCCCCCCGGGACTGGAGAGAGATATGAGCAGTTCTTC. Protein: CASSPPGTGERYEQFF.

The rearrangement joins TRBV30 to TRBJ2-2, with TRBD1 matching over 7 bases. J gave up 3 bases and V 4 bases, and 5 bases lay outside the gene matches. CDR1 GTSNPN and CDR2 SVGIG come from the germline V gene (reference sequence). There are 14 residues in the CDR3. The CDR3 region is CAWNGDSYTGELFF. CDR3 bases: TGTGCCTGGAATGGGGACAGCTACACCGGGGAGCTGTTTTTT.

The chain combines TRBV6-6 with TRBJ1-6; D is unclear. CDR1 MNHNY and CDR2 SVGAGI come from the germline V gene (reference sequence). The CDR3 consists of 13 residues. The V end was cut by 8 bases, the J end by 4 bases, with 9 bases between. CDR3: CASGSLYNSPLHF. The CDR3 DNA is TGTGCCAGCGGCTCCCTTTATAATTCACCCCTCCACTTT.

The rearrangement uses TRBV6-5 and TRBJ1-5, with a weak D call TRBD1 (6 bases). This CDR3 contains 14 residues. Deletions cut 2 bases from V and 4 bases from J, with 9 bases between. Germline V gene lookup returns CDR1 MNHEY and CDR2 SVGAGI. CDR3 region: CASSYGGWNQPQHF. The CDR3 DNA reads TGTGCCAGCAGTTACGGGGGCTGGAATCAGCCCCAGCATTTT.

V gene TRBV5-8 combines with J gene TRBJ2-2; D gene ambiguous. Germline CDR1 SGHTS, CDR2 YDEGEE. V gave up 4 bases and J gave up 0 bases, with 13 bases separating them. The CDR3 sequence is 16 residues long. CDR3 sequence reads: CASSPPGGSNTGELFF. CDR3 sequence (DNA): TGTGCCAGCAGCCCTCCCGGCGGTTCGAACACCGGGGAGCTGTTTTTT. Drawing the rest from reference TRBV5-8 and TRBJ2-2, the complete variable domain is EAGVTQSPTHLIKTRGQQATLRCSPISGHTSVYWYQQALGLGLQFLLWYDEGEERNRGNFPPRFSGRQFPNYSSELNVNALELEDSALYLCASSPPGGSNTGELFFGEGSRLTVL.

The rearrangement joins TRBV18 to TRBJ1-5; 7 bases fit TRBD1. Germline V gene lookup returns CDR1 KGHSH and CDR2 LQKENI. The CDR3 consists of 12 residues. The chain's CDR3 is CALRQGDQPQHF. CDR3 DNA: TGTGCACTACGACAGGGTGATCAGCCCCAGCATTTT.

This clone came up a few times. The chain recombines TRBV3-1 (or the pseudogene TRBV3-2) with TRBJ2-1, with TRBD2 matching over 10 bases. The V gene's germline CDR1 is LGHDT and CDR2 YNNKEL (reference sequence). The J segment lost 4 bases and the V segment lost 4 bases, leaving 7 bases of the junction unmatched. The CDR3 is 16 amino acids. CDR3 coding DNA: TGTGCCAGCAGCCCCTGGGCTAGCGGGGGTTACAATGAGCAGTTCTTC. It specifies CASSPWASGGYNEQFF.

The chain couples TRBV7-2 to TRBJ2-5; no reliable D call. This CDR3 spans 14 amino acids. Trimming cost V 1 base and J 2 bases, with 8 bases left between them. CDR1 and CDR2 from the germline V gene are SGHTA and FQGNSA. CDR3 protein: CASSLDRTQETQYF. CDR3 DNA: TGTGCCAGCAGCTTAGACAGAACGCAAGAGACCCAGTACTTC. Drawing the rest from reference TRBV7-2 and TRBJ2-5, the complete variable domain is GAGVSQSPSNKVTEKGKDVELRCDPISGHTALYWYRQSLGQGLEFLIYFQGNSAPDKSGLPSDRFSAERTGGSVSTLTIQRTQQEDSAVYLCASSLDRTQETQYFGPGTRLLVL.